What follows are 12 T cell receptor beta chains derived from one specimen sequenced in a study of blood T cell repertoires in COVID-19. The data were produced by immunoSEQ multiplex PCR, yet TCRdb's version contains in-frame clones alone and is incomplete. The repertoire holds roughly 39,000 clones, with around 83% as singletons. The source material was peripheral blood. These receptors were taken from a man aged 55 to 70 with acute or convalescent COVID-19.

The chain employs TRBV18 and TRBJ2-3; D unresolved. Trimming shortened V by 8 bases and J by 6 bases, and 21 bases separated the two germline ends. CDR3 length: 15 amino acids. The germline gives CDR1 KGHSH, CDR2 LQKENI. CDR3 region: CASGSSTPTLDTQYF. The CDR3 DNA sequence: TGTGCCAGCGGGTCTTCGACACCCACGCTGGATACGCAGTATTTT.

The chain has TRBV18 and TRBJ2-2, with D uncertain. The germline V gene encodes CDR1 KGHSH and CDR2 LQKENI. The CDR3 runs 13 residues. Trimming took off 0 bases at V and 5 bases at J, with 4 bases between the two ends. The CDR3 region is CASSPPSTGELFF. As DNA, the CDR3 is TGTGCCAGCTCACCACCGAGTACCGGGGAGCTGTTTTTT.

The J gene is TRBJ1-6, the V gene TRBV5-6, with D unresolved. Trimming stripped 3 bases from V and 10 bases from J, with 14 bases between. The CDR3 extends over 14 amino acids. The germline V gene has CDR1 SGHDT and CDR2 YYEEEE. CDR3 sequence: CASSSGPGGSPLHF. DNA of the CDR3: TGTGCCAGCAGCTCAGGACCAGGCGGGTCACCCCTCCACTTT.

The chain is built from TRBV19 and TRBJ1-3; D might be TRBD1 (6 bases). CDR1 and CDR2 (germline): LNHDA, SQIVND (reference sequence). This CDR3 comprises 15 residues. Trimming shortened V by 4 bases and J by 4 bases, and 14 bases separated the two germline ends. DNA for the CDR3: TGTGCCAGTAGTACGTCGACGGGGGGCGGAAACACCATATATTTT. Its protein is CASSTSTGGGNTIYF.

This chain links TRBV2 with TRBJ2-7; 7 bases line up with TRBD2. Germline trimming cut 10 bases from V and 7 bases from J; bases unmatched to any gene: 13. CDR1 is SNHLY and CDR2 is FYNNEI in the germline V gene. CDR3 size: 13 residues. CDR3 coding DNA: TGTGCCACCCGGGGGACTATCCTCTTGGAGCAGTACTTC. Its protein product is CATRGTILLEQYF.

The chain carries TRBV9 and TRBJ1-1; D is uncertain. Looked up from germline, CDR1 is SGDLS and CDR2 is YYNGEE. The CDR3 is 14 amino acids. V was shortened by 4 bases and J by 2 bases, with 12 bases between the two germline ends. The CDR3 spells CASSPITGNTEAFF. The CDR3 nucleotides are TGTGCCAGCAGCCCCATAACGGGTAACACTGAAGCTTTCTTT.

The gene calls are TRBV5-4 and TRBJ2-4; 8 nucleotides agree with TRBD2. Germline CDR1 SGHNT, CDR2 YYREEE (reference sequence). The CDR3 is 18 residues long. With V trimmed by 5 bases and J by 9 bases, 22 bases remained unmatched. CDR3 sequence: CASSSLQTGTRGTSIQYF. The CDR3 DNA reads TGTGCCAGCAGTTCCCTCCAAACCGGGACAAGGGGGACTAGCATTCAGTACTTC.

The chain links TRBV3-1 (or the pseudogene TRBV3-2) to TRBJ2-1, with D possibly matching TRBD2 (6 bases). From germline, CDR1 is LGHDT and CDR2 YNNKEL (reference sequence). V lost 0 bases to trimming and J lost 0 bases, with 12 bases between them. The CDR3 runs to 17 residues. The CDR3 DNA reads as TGTGCCAGCAGCCAAGACGGCCCGGGACTCTCCTACAATGAGCAGTTCTTC. Encoded protein: CASSQDGPGLSYNEQFF.

The chain has TRBV19 and TRBJ2-5; possible D gene TRBD1, 6 bases. CDR1 LNHDA and CDR2 SQIVND come from the germline V gene (reference sequence). V lost 7 bases to trimming and J lost 4 bases, with 22 bases between them. This CDR3 contains 16 residues. CDR3 nucleotide sequence: TGTGCCAGTAAGGCTCGGCAGGGGATAACGAGAGAGACCCAGTACTTC. Its protein is CASKARQGITRETQYF.

In nucleotides, the CDR3 is TGTGCCAGCAGCCACGACACTCGCGGGGGGGGGACCTACAATGAGCAGTTCTTC. Protein sequence: CASSHDTRGGGTYNEQFF. The chain recombines TRBV4-2 with TRBJ2-1; TRBD2 matches at 9 bases. Germline lookup yields CDR1 LGHNA and CDR2 YNFKEQ. The CDR3 has 18 residues. Unmatched junction bases numbered 11, after V lost 3 bases and J lost 2 bases.

This clone was counted once. V gene TRBV5-4 combines with J gene TRBJ2-7; 8 nucleotides agree with TRBD2. The germline V gene encodes CDR1 SGHNT and CDR2 YYREEE (reference sequence). After removal of 1 base from V and 4 bases from J, the junction contained 4 bases not matched to a gene. This CDR3 is 14 amino acids long. The CDR3 DNA is TGTGCCAGCAGCTTGAAGGGACTAGGGTACGAGCAGTACTTC. Amino acids: CASSLKGLGYEQYF.

The V and J genes are TRBV7-2 and TRBJ2-1; 9 nucleotides match TRBD2. The CDR3 runs 15 residues. CDR1 SGHTA and CDR2 FQGNSA come from the germline V gene. V gave up 1 base and J gave up 6 bases; unmatched junction bases: 4. The CDR3 spells CASSLEVAGVNEQFF. In DNA, the CDR3 is TGTGCCAGCAGCTTAGAGGTAGCGGGGGTCAATGAGCAGTTCTTC.